Shown below are 9 T cell receptor beta chains from a single sample sequenced in a study of T cells in Graves' hyperthyroidism and ophthalmopathy. Amplification of TCR beta CDR3 regions was performed using RNA transcripts as template. Researchers ran a first-round RT-PCR on the TCR CDR3 using the HTBI primer set. TCRdb itself ran the multiplex PCR reads through MiXCR, one entry per CDR3 protein. This table holds 350,000 to 400,000 distinct CDR3 sequences, 15% found once. Sample: blood. The receptors derive from a woman in her thirties with Graves' hyperthyroidism.

This clonotype was picked up many times. V and J are TRBV11-2 and TRBJ2-7; 9 bases match TRBD2. This CDR3 region has 15 residues. J gave up 2 bases and V 0 bases, and 2 bases lay outside the gene matches. CDR1 and CDR2 from the germline V gene are SGHAT and FQNNGV. This chain's CDR3 is CASSLEAGGTYEQYF. The CDR3 DNA is TGTGCCAGCAGCTTAGAAGCGGGAGGAACCTACGAGCAGTACTTC.

This clonotype was counted many times. The chain links TRBV18 to TRBJ1-1, with D possibly TRBD1 on 6 matching bases. Germline lookup yields CDR1 KGHSH and CDR2 LQKENI. The V end lost 5 bases, the J end lost 1 base, and 20 bases lay between the germline ends. The CDR3 contains 17 residues. The CDR3 spells CASSGLVGQTANTEAFF. CDR3 in DNA: TGTGCCAGCTCAGGTCTTGTTGGACAGACAGCGAACACTGAAGCTTTCTTT.

The sample holds many counts of this clonotype. This chain connects TRBV28 to TRBJ2-7; D gene uncertain. Per the germline V gene, CDR1 is MDHEN and CDR2 is SYDVKM. The CDR3 is 12 amino acids. V was trimmed by 3 bases and J by 6 bases, leaving 9 bases between them. The CDR3 is CASSFRPIEQYF. In nucleotides, the CDR3 is TGTGCCAGCAGTTTTCGCCCAATCGAGCAGTACTTC.

This clonotype was counted a few times. The chain has TRBV5-1 and TRBJ2-7; 10 positions match TRBD2. This CDR3 region has 14 residues. V gave up 7 bases and J gave up 5 bases; unmatched junction bases: 9. CDR1 SGHRS and CDR2 YFSETQ come from the germline V gene. CDR3 bases: TGCGCCAGCCAGCGGGGGGGGGGCGAGAACGAGCAGTACTTC. As protein: CASQRGGGENEQYF.

The table lists this clonotype with a few counts. The chain carries TRBV7-2 and TRBJ1-5; D is ambiguous. The V end lost 3 bases, the J end lost 6 bases, and 12 bases lay between the germline ends. The CDR3 sequence is 14 residues long. Germline CDR1 and CDR2: SGHTA and FQGNSA. CDR3 nucleotide sequence: TGTGCCAGCAGCTTGACTCCGCGGTTTCAGCCCCAGCATTTT. Its protein product is CASSLTPRFQPQHF.

This clonotype occurred many times. The chain links TRBV20-1 to TRBJ2-5; 13 nucleotides align to TRBD2. From germline, CDR1 is DFQATT and CDR2 SNEGSKA (reference sequence). The V and J ends lost 3 bases and 5 bases, in that order; junction bases with no gene match: 6. The CDR3 loop spans 15 amino acids. In DNA, the CDR3 is TGCAGTGCTAGCGCCGGGACTAGCGGGACGGAGACCCAGTACTTC. It is translated as CSASAGTSGTETQYF.

V is TRBV5-1 and J is TRBJ2-1, with 9 nucleotides matching TRBD1. V lost 7 bases, J lost 4 bases, and 9 bases stayed unmatched. Germline assignment: CDR1 SGHRS and CDR2 YFSETQ. The CDR3 totals 15 residues. DNA for the CDR3: TGCGCCAGCGGAGAACGGACAGGGGCTTACAATGAGCAGTTCTTC. This gives the protein CASGERTGAYNEQFF.

CDR3 bases: TGCGCCAGCAGCTTGGCCGTGACAGGAAGTAATGAAAAACTGTTTTTT. It yields the protein CASSLAVTGSNEKLFF. V is TRBV5-1 and J is TRBJ1-4; possibly TRBD1 for D (6 bases). In germline, CDR1 is SGHRS, CDR2 YFSETQ. The CDR3 spans 16 residues. Trimming pared 0 bases from V and 4 bases from J, leaving 13 bases between.

This clonotype appeared many times. The chain is built from TRBV3-1 and TRBJ2-1, with TRBD1 as a possible D gene (6 bases). V lost 2 bases and J 11 bases, leaving 10 bases between the germline ends. Looked up from germline, CDR1 is LGHDT and CDR2 is YNNKEL (reference sequence). The CDR3 contains 12 residues. The CDR3 is CASSQRRGKQFF. The CDR3 region has the DNA TGTGCCAGCAGCCAACGAAGGGGGAAGCAGTTCTTC.